The rows below give T cell receptor beta chains drawn from one sample of a study of blood T cell repertoires in COVID-19. The assay was immunoSEQ multiplex PCR, and TCRdb's table has in-frame clones only and misses some. The top ten hold around 24% of the sample, which has 150,000 to 200,000 clones, nearly 80% seen once. Source material: peripheral blood. The receptors shown here come from a woman in her seventies with acute or convalescent COVID-19. Each CDR3 is given with its conserved first and last residue. The D gene is left open where the match is weak. Expanded clones are given a class, and other clones once, few, many or no size at all.

TRBV28	TRBJ2-6	.	.	CASSFPSSGANVLTF	TGTGCCAGCAGTTTTCCATCCTCTGGGGCCAACGTCCTGACTTTC
TRBV27	TRBJ2-3	.	.	CASSFLSGSGDTDTQYF	TGTGCCAGCAGTTTTCTTTCCGGGAGTGGTGACACAGATACGCAGTATTTT
TRBV7-3	TRBJ2-3	.	TRBD2	CASSRTNREGDTQYF	TGTGCCAGCAGCAGGACTAATCGGGAGGGGGATACGCAGTATTTT
TRBV6-5	TRBJ2-1	.	TRBD1	CASSPLTTGVDEQFF	TGTGCCAGCAGCCCACTTACTACAGGGGTCGATGAGCAGTTCTTC
TRBV18	TRBJ1-2	.	.	CASSPEIDRPYGYTF	TGTGCCAGCTCACCAGAAATTGACAGGCCCTATGGCTACACCTTC
TRBV5-1	TRBJ2-1	once	TRBD2	CASSFGLAGGLTDEQFF	TGCGCCAGCAGCTTCGGCTTAGCGGGAGGGCTAACCGATGAGCAGTTCTTC
TRBV7-8	TRBJ1-5	.	.	CASSLTPSGPQHF	TGTGCCAGCAGCTTAACCCCGTCGGGGCCCCAGCATTTT
TRBV24-1	TRBJ1-2	.	TRBD1	CATSDFPGGGYTF	TGTGCCACCAGTGATTTTCCAGGGGGCGGCTACACCTTC
TRBV2	TRBJ2-6	.	.	CASIYFGANVLTF	TGTGCCAGCATTTATTTTGGGGCCAACGTCCTGACTTTC
TRBV5-4	TRBJ2-7	.	.	CASSLNRGVGGVEQYF	TGTGCCAGCAGCTTGAATCGGGGGGTAGGGGGAGTCGAGCAGTACTTC
TRBV20-1	TRBJ1-1	.	.	CSAPWNTEAFF	TGCAGTGCTCCATGGAACACTGAAGCTTTCTTT
TRBV18	TRBJ1-2	.	TRBD1	CATQKDRDHGYTF	TGTGCCACCCAAAAGGACAGGGATCATGGCTACACCTTC
TRBV7-3	TRBJ2-2	.	TRBD2	CASSLRAPTGGTGELFF	TGTGCCAGCAGCTTAAGGGCCCCCACGGGAGGCACCGGGGAGCTGTTTTTT
TRBV5-1	TRBJ2-3	.	TRBD1	CASSLGDRRWTDTQYF	TGCGCCAGCAGCTTGGGGGACAGGAGGTGGACAGATACGCAGTATTTT
TRBV3-1/TRBV3-2	TRBJ2-1	few	.	CASGRREFYNEQFF	TGTGCCAGCGGACGCCGGGAATTCTACAATGAGCAGTTCTTC
TRBV7-2	TRBJ2-1	.	TRBD2	CASSKRTAGERGSYNEQFF	TGTGCCAGCAGCAAGAGGACAGCGGGAGAAAGAGGCTCCTACAATGAGCAGTTCTTC
TRBV19	TRBJ1-4	few	.	CASTERVGEKLFF	TGTGCCAGTACCGAGCGGGTCGGCGAAAAACTGTTTTTT
TRBV19	TRBJ1-6	once	.	CASSNSDSSPLHF	TGTGCCAGTAGCAACTCCGACAGTTCACCCCTCCACTTT
TRBV7-3	TRBJ1-1	.	.	CASSPAPGMGTEAFF	TGTGCCAGCAGCCCTGCCCCAGGTATGGGCACTGAAGCTTTCTTT
TRBV5-4	TRBJ2-2	.	TRBD2	CASSPLAGSAGELFF	TGTGCCAGCAGCCCCCTAGCGGGATCGGCCGGGGAGCTGTTTTTT
TRBV4-1	TRBJ1-5	.	.	CASSQLTGSNQPQHF	TGCGCCAGCAGCCAACTCACAGGGAGCAATCAGCCCCAGCATTTT
TRBV25-1	TRBJ2-7	.	.	CASSDLNYEQYF	TGTGCCAGCAGTGACCTTAACTACGAGCAGTACTTC
TRBV9	TRBJ1-1	once	.	CASSVENRNTEAFF	TGTGCCAGCAGCGTAGAAAATAGGAACACTGAAGCTTTCTTT
TRBV5-1	TRBJ2-3	.	TRBD1	CASQSSGQANTDTQYF	TGCGCCAGCCAATCCTCGGGACAGGCTAACACAGATACGCAGTATTTT
TRBV27	TRBJ1-1	.	.	CASSPGHYTEAFF	TGTGCCAGCAGTCCGGGACACTACACTGAAGCTTTCTTT
TRBV28	TRBJ1-2	.	.	CASSLSGIYGYTF	TGTGCCAGCAGTTTATCAGGGATCTATGGCTACACCTTC
TRBV10-3	TRBJ1-5	.	TRBD1	CAISAGQGNNQPQHF	TGTGCCATCAGCGCGGGACAGGGTAACAATCAGCCCCAGCATTTT
TRBV4-2	TRBJ1-2	few	.	CASSQDGDYGYTF	TGTGCCAGCAGCCAGGATGGAGACTATGGCTACACCTTC
TRBV27	TRBJ1-1	.	TRBD1	CASSSGTGADTEAFF	TGTGCCAGCAGTTCAGGGACAGGGGCCGACACTGAAGCTTTCTTT
TRBV19	TRBJ1-2	once	TRBD1	CASSIGPQGLDGYTF	TGTGCCAGTAGTATAGGGCCACAGGGGCTGGATGGCTACACCTTC
TRBV27	TRBJ2-5	.	TRBD1	CASRTGGAQETQYF	TGTGCCAGCAGAACAGGGGGTGCCCAAGAGACCCAGTACTTC
TRBV6-5	TRBJ1-2	few	.	CASSSQGGGNGYTF	TGTGCCAGCAGTTCACAGGGAGGGGGGAATGGCTACACCTTC
TRBV12-5	TRBJ2-2	once	.	CASGLSRGPPGELFF	TGTGCTAGTGGTTTGAGTAGAGGTCCCCCCGGGGAGCTGTTTTTT
TRBV6-6	TRBJ1-5	.	.	CASSYSPDQPQHF	TGTGCCAGCAGTTACTCGCCGGATCAGCCCCAGCATTTT
TRBV29-1	TRBJ1-1	.	TRBD1	CSVNRGQGTEAFF	TGCAGCGTAAACAGGGGGCAGGGCACTGAAGCTTTCTTT
TRBV9	TRBJ1-1	.	.	CASSVSGTGMGEAFF	TGTGCCAGCAGCGTGTCAGGAACAGGGATGGGTGAAGCTTTCTTT
TRBV2	TRBJ1-4	.	TRBD1	CASSPQGAEKLFF	TGTGCCAGCAGCCCCCAGGGGGCTGAAAAACTGTTTTTT
TRBV15	TRBJ1-2	.	TRBD1	CATSRDLSGGNYGYTF	TGTGCCACCAGCAGAGATCTGTCAGGGGGCAACTATGGCTACACCTTC
TRBV30	TRBJ1-6	.	.	CAWSEMGRDTAPLHF	TGTGCCTGGAGTGAAATGGGCAGGGATACGGCACCCCTCCACTTT
TRBV7-2	TRBJ2-3	.	.	CASSLNLGVLADTQYF	TGTGCCAGCAGCTTAAATCTGGGAGTATTAGCAGATACGCAGTATTTT
TRBV19	TRBJ2-1	.	.	CASSIRRARHDEQFF	TGTGCCAGTAGTATCCGAAGAGCCCGTCACGATGAGCAGTTCTTC
TRBV18	TRBJ2-1	.	.	CASSPSTEVYVEQFF	TGTGCCAGCTCACCGTCCACTGAGGTGTACGTTGAGCAGTTCTTC
TRBV10-1	TRBJ2-7	few	TRBD2	CASSEASGTYEQYF	TGCGCCAGCAGTGAAGCTAGCGGGACCTACGAGCAGTACTTC
TRBV5-1	TRBJ2-3	.	.	CASSLAFTDTQYF	TGCGCCAGCAGCTTGGCCTTCACAGATACGCAGTATTTT
TRBV15	TRBJ2-2	.	TRBD1	CATSRDRVAGELFF	TGTGCCACCAGCCGGGACAGGGTGGCCGGGGAGCTGTTTTTT